One sample yielded the 25 T cell receptor beta chains listed below, sequenced in a study of T cells after posttransplantation cyclophosphamide. Treatment was busulfan-fludarabine conditioning, a marrow graft, and cyclophosphamide on days +3 and +4. Here immunoSEQ multiplex PCR was the method, and the copy in TCRdb shows in-frame clones only, minus some. The sample carries under 50,000 clones, about nine tenths recorded once. Sample: PBMCs, taken just over 60 days after allogeneic stem cell transplant with posttransplant cyclophosphamide. These TCRs come from a male patient aged 55-69 years who received an allogeneic stem cell transplant from a related donor and was CMV-positive. Part of the T cells may come from the graft donor.

CDR3 nucleotide sequence: TGTGCCAGCTCACAGGGAGAGCACTACGAGCAGTACTTC. It specifies CASSQGEHYEQYF. The chain employs TRBV18 and TRBJ2-7; perhaps TRBD2 as D (5 bases). CDR3 length: 13 residues. Trimming removed 4 bases from V and 3 bases from J, with 10 bases in between. The germline CDR1 and CDR2 sequences are KGHSH and LQKENI. Looking up the rest from reference TRBV18 and TRBJ2-7 gives the full variable domain: NAGVMQNPRHLVRRRGQEARLRCSPMKGHSHVYWYRQLPEEGLKFMVYLQKENIIDESGMPKERFSAEFPKEGPSILRIQQVVRGDSAAYFCASSQGEHYEQYFGPGTRLTVT.

The chain links TRBV10-3 to TRBJ1-2, with D maybe TRBD1 (6 bases). CDR3 length: 15 residues. Per germline, CDR1 ENHRY and CDR2 SYGVKD. Trimming took off 4 bases at V and 8 bases at J, with 20 bases between the two ends. In nucleotides, the CDR3 is TGTGCCATCAGTGCACCCACAGGGTCCGGTAGAGGCTACACCTTC. This sequence encodes CAISAPTGSGRGYTF.

The chain carries TRBV27 and TRBJ1-5; D perhaps matches TRBD1 (6 bases). The CDR3 consists of 14 residues. V dropped 3 bases and J dropped 3 bases, with 9 bases sitting between them. Per germline, CDR1 MNHEY and CDR2 SMNVEV (reference sequence). In DNA form, the CDR3 reads TGTGCCAGCAGTTTCAGGGGCGTCAATCAGCCCCAGCATTTT. This gives the protein CASSFRGVNQPQHF.

V usage is TRBV9 and J usage is TRBJ2-5, with TRBD1 matching 8 bases. The trim removed 0 bases at V and 3 bases at J, leaving 4 bases unmatched. The CDR3 spans 15 residues. In germline, CDR1 is SGDLS, CDR2 YYNGEE. In nucleotides, the CDR3 is TGTGCCAGCAGCGTAGGGCCGGACAGGGAAGAGACCCAGTACTTC. This translates into CASSVGPDREETQYF.

The CDR3 sequence is CASSLGTAYEQYV. Written as DNA, the CDR3 is TGTGCCAGCAGCTTAGGGACAGCCTACGAGCAGTACGTC. The chain recombines TRBV7-9 with TRBJ2-7, with TRBD1 as a possible D gene (6 bases). The CDR3 is made up of 13 amino acids. CDR1 and CDR2 (germline): SEHNR, FQNEAQ (reference sequence). V was trimmed by 1 base and J by 2 bases, leaving 6 bases between them.

This chain joins TRBV5-4 and TRBJ1-1; TRBD1 agrees at 11 bases. J was trimmed by 1 base and V by 3 bases; bases with no gene match: 11. This CDR3 contains 18 residues. Germline assignment: CDR1 SGHNT and CDR2 YYREEE (reference sequence). The CDR3 DNA sequence: TGTGCCAGCAGCTATCGTGTTGGGACAGGGGGTCAGAACACTGAAGCTTTCTTT. Translated, it gives CASSYRVGTGGQNTEAFF.

The gene calls are TRBV10-3 and TRBJ1-1; 7 nucleotides agree with TRBD1. Trimming cost V 3 bases and J 4 bases; bases outside gene matches: 8. CDR3 length equals 15 residues. Germline CDR1 and CDR2: ENHRY and SYGVKD. CDR3: CAISDPYDRVTEAFF. In DNA form, the CDR3 reads TGTGCCATCAGTGACCCTTATGACAGGGTCACTGAAGCTTTCTTT.

The V gene is TRBV5-6, the J gene TRBJ2-1; D is possibly TRBD1 (6 bases). Germline V gives CDR1 SGHDT, CDR2 YYEEEE. Deletions cut 4 bases from V and 8 bases from J, with 22 bases between. The CDR3 loop spans 16 amino acids. The CDR3 DNA follows: TGTGCCAGCAGCCCCCCCCGGACAGATTTCCTCGATGAGCAGTTCTTC. Protein sequence: CASSPPRTDFLDEQFF.

The chain links TRBV6-5 to TRBJ1-2; D remains unclear. Looked up from germline, CDR1 is MNHEY and CDR2 is SVGAGI. The CDR3 sequence is 13 residues long. V lost 5 bases and J 5 bases, leaving 12 bases between the germline ends. This chain's CDR3 is CASSAILGYGYTF. In DNA form, the CDR3 reads TGTGCCAGCAGTGCCATTCTAGGATATGGCTACACCTTC.

This chain links TRBV27 with TRBJ1-1, with 7 bases fitting TRBD1. This CDR3 has 14 residues. Germline-derived CDR1 and CDR2 are MNHEY and SMNVEV (reference sequence). V lost 3 bases and J lost 1; bases outside the gene matches: 2. The CDR3 bases are TGTGCCAGCAGTTTTCAGGGGGGGAACACTGAAGCTTTCTTT. The encoded protein is CASSFQGGNTEAFF.

V usage is TRBV29-1 and J usage is TRBJ1-2; D ambiguous. Trimming took off 2 bases at V and 3 bases at J, with 10 bases between the two ends. The CDR3 has 13 amino acids. The V gene's germline CDR1 is SQVTM and CDR2 ANQGSEA. The CDR3 DNA follows: TGCAGCGTTGAACGCGCTGAGGACTATGGCTACACCTTC. Its translation is CSVERAEDYGYTF.

The chain joins TRBV4-2 to TRBJ1-5, with TRBD1 identical over 7 bases. Looked up from germline, CDR1 is LGHNA and CDR2 is YNFKEQ. V was clipped by 1 base and J by 5 bases; unmatched bases: 5. CDR3 length equals 15 residues. CDR3 sequence (DNA): TGTGCCAGCAGCCAAGGAGAAACAGGGGATCAGCCCCAGCATTTT. The encoded protein is CASSQGETGDQPQHF.

This clone was counted a single time. The V call is TRBV7-8, the J call TRBJ2-5; unclear D gene. Trimming took 7 bases from V and 1 from J, leaving 16 bases between them. The CDR3 loop spans 15 amino acids. Germline-derived CDR1 and CDR2 are SGHVS and FQNEAQ. CDR3 DNA sequence: TGTGCCAGCACCCGCAGTGTAAACACCCAAGAGACCCAGTACTTC. Protein product: CASTRSVNTQETQYF.

The V and J genes are TRBV7-9 and TRBJ1-3, with D unclear. In germline, CDR1 is SEHNR, CDR2 FQNEAQ (reference sequence). The CDR3 is made up of 13 amino acids. Trimming cost V 1 base and J 6 bases, with 7 bases left between them. CDR3 sequence reads: CASSLGQANTIYF. The CDR3 DNA follows: TGTGCCAGCAGCTTAGGTCAAGCAAACACCATATATTTT.

The rearrangement uses TRBV19 and TRBJ1-4; TRBD1 aligns across 9 bases. CDR1 is LNHDA and CDR2 is SQIVND in the germline V gene (reference sequence). The CDR3 is 15 amino acids. V dropped 9 bases and J dropped 6; count of bases not matched to a gene: 11. The CDR3 coding sequence is TGTGCCAGCACTAATACCGGGACAGGGTATGAAAAACTGTTTTTT. Protein: CASTNTGTGYEKLFF.

The CDR3 DNA sequence: TGTGCCAGCAGCCCTGGGACAGGGACCACCTACGAGCAGTACTTC. The encoded protein is CASSPGTGTTYEQYF. This chain links TRBV6-5 with TRBJ2-7; the match to TRBD1 covers 9 bases. With V trimmed by 6 bases and J by 2 bases, 8 bases remained unmatched. The CDR3 is 15 residues long. Germline loops: CDR1 MNHEY, CDR2 SVGAGI.

This clone was picked up a small number of times. The rearrangement links TRBV7-9 to TRBJ2-1; TRBD2 matches 10 bases. V lost 1 base to trimming and J lost 2 bases; unmatched junction nucleotides: 2. Per the germline V gene, CDR1 is SEHNR and CDR2 is FQNEAQ (reference sequence). The CDR3 has 16 residues. CDR3 in amino acids: CASSLVLAGAYNEQFF. In DNA, the CDR3 is TGTGCCAGCAGCTTAGTTCTAGCGGGGGCCTACAATGAGCAGTTCTTC.

The V call is TRBV29-1, the J call TRBJ1-1; 8 bases fit TRBD1. The CDR3 is 14 residues long. CDR1 is SQVTM, CDR2 ANQGSEA, per germline. V was clipped by 6 bases and J by 5 bases; unmatched bases: 11. The CDR3 DNA follows: TGCAGCGTGGAACCAAACAGGGGGGAAACTGAAGCTTTCTTT. It codes for CSVEPNRGETEAFF.

This chain uses TRBV7-2 with TRBJ2-1; no reliable D call. This CDR3 is built from 9 residues. Germline V CDR1 and CDR2: SGHTA, FQGNSA. Trimming cost V 5 bases and J 11 bases, with 4 bases left between them. In DNA, the CDR3 is TGTGCCAGCAGCCCCAAGCAGTTCTTC. Translating it yields CASSPKQFF.

For this clone: Other DNA sequences within the sample encode an identical CDR3. The genes are TRBV4-1 and TRBJ1-1; D remains ambiguous. With 1 base removed from V and 2 bases from J, the gap between germline ends came to 8 bases. Germline lookup yields CDR1 MGHRA and CDR2 YSYEKL. This CDR3 has 14 amino acids. In DNA form, the CDR3 reads TGCGCCAGCAGCCAAGTGAGTGTCAACACTGAAGCTTTCTTT. Its translation is CASSQVSVNTEAFF.

The chain joins TRBV12-5 to TRBJ2-5; possibly TRBD2 for D (6 bases). The V end lost 6 bases, the J end lost 4 bases, and 18 bases lay between the germline ends. The CDR3 length is 15 residues. Germline V gene data show CDR1 as LGHNT and CDR2 as FRNRAP. In DNA, the CDR3 is TGTGCTAGTGGACCCGTAGGAGGGATTGGAGAGACCCAGTACTTC. It encodes CASGPVGGIGETQYF. The whole variable domain, remainder taken from reference TRBV12-5 and TRBJ2-5, is DARVTQTPRHKVTEMGQEVTMRCQPILGHNTVFWYRQTMMQGLELLAYFRNRAPLDDSGMPKDRFSAEMPDATLATLKIQPSEPRDSAVYFCASGPVGGIGETQYFGPGTRLLVL.

The chain employs TRBV27 and TRBJ2-7; D not resolved. The germline V gene encodes CDR1 MNHEY and CDR2 SMNVEV (reference sequence). Trimming removed 3 bases from V and 3 bases from J, with 6 bases in between. This CDR3 is 12 amino acids long. The CDR3 loop reads CASSFLGYEQYF. The CDR3 DNA reads as TGTGCCAGCAGTTTTCTCGGCTACGAGCAGTACTTC.

This chain links TRBV2 with TRBJ2-3; 8 bases agree with TRBD2. Germline V gene sequence: CDR1 SNHLY, CDR2 FYNNEI. With V trimmed by 6 bases and J by 4 bases, 3 bases remained unmatched. The CDR3 totals 13 residues. The CDR3 is CASRNGGADTQYF. In DNA, the CDR3 is TGTGCCAGCAGGAACGGGGGGGCAGATACGCAGTATTTT.

V gene TRBV28 combines with J gene TRBJ1-3; a possible D gene is TRBD1 (6 bases). The germline gives CDR1 MDHEN, CDR2 SYDVKM. CDR3 length: 15 residues. V lost 1 base, J lost 2 bases, and 9 bases lay in between. Here the CDR3 reads CASSLFQGTGNTIYF. Here the CDR3 DNA reads TGTGCCAGCAGTTTATTTCAGGGGACTGGAAACACCATATATTTT.

In the case of this clone: In the same sample, other DNA sequences code for this CDR3. The rearrangement joins TRBV6-1 to TRBJ2-3; 9 bases align to TRBD2. V dropped 7 bases and J dropped 6; count of bases not matched to a gene: 8. Germline CDR1 MNHNS, CDR2 SASEGT. This CDR3 has 14 amino acids. CDR3 nucleotides: TGTGCCAGCAAGCCCAGGAGCGGGGGGGATACGCAGTATTTT. It encodes CASKPRSGGDTQYF.